Presented here are 14 T cell receptor beta chains from one specimen sequenced in a study of T cells in Graves' hyperthyroidism and ophthalmopathy. The TCR beta CDR3 regions underwent amplification using RNA transcripts as the source. Researchers ran a first-round RT-PCR on the TCR CDR3 using the HTBI primer set. TCRdb recomputed calls from the multiplex PCR reads with MiXCR, one row per CDR3 protein. The table shows roughly 350,000 distinct CDR3 sequences, with roughly 14% occurring only once. The sample consisted of blood. Receptors originate from a woman aged 25 to 45 with Graves' hyperthyroidism.

J is TRBJ2-7 and V is TRBV7-2; the D gene is possibly TRBD2 (5 bases). The CDR3 consists of 17 residues. Trimming stripped 0 bases from V and 0 bases from J, with 15 bases between. Per germline, CDR1 SGHTA and CDR2 FQGNSA. DNA for the CDR3: TGTGCCAGCAGCTTAGCCTTCTGGACGGGGAGCTCCTACGAGCAGTACTTC. This sequence encodes CASSLAFWTGSSYEQYF.

The chain uses TRBV3-1 and TRBJ2-7; no clear D gene. CDR1 and CDR2 from the germline V gene are LGHDT and YNNKEL (reference sequence). CDR3 length: 13 amino acids. The V end was cut by 1 base, the J end by 6 bases, with 10 bases between. CDR3: CASSQVGVGEQYF. DNA for the CDR3: TGTGCCAGCAGCCAAGTTGGGGTCGGCGAGCAGTACTTC.

As to this clonotype: A much larger clone sits a single nucleotide away, making a read error possible. CDR3 coding DNA: TGCGCCAGCAGGGGACTAGCGTACAATGAGCAGTGCTTC. Protein: CASRGLAYNEQCF. J is TRBJ2-1 and V is TRBV5-1; 10 bases are a match to TRBD2. The CDR3 covers 13 residues. Germline V gene sequence: CDR1 SGHRS, CDR2 YFSETQ.

This clonotype has more than one count but fewer than ten. The chain links TRBV29-1 to TRBJ2-7; D call uncertain. Trimming left V 0 bases short and J 2 bases short, with 11 bases between. Germline V gene data show CDR1 as SQVTM and CDR2 as ANQGSEA. This CDR3 is 14 amino acids long. CDR3 sequence reads: CSVEDSEQPYEQYF. In nucleotides, the CDR3 is TGCAGCGTTGAAGACAGTGAACAGCCCTACGAGCAGTACTTC.

This clonotype occurred many times. This chain joins TRBV5-1 and TRBJ2-3; 9 nucleotides line up with TRBD1. The CDR3 has 20 residues. The junction had 21 bases not matched to a gene; V was cut back by 5 bases and J by 2 bases. Germline-derived CDR1 and CDR2 are SGHRS and YFSETQ. Here the CDR3 DNA reads TGCGCCAGCAGGAGCACGTTCACAGGGGGCACCGAAAAGGACACAGATACGCAGTATTTT. Its protein product is CASRSTFTGGTEKDTDTQYF.

The sample holds many counts of this clonotype. The rearrangement uses TRBV28 and TRBJ2-1; 10 bases agree with TRBD2. This CDR3 region has 15 residues. The V gene end was trimmed by 10 bases and the J gene end by 6 bases; junction bases not matched to a gene: 12. Germline V gene lookup returns CDR1 MDHEN and CDR2 SYDVKM. The CDR3 here is CATGGLAGAGNEQFF. In DNA form, the CDR3 reads TGTGCCACCGGCGGCCTAGCGGGAGCTGGCAATGAGCAGTTCTTC.

A word on this clonotype: The conserved phenylalanine or tryptophan is not found at the CDR3 terminus, so this likely reflects a read error. This sequence joins TRBV12-3 or TRBV12-4 and TRBJ1-3; D is possibly TRBD1 (5 bases). This CDR3 is built from 15 residues. V lost 1 base, J lost 4 bases, and 11 bases lay in between. The CDR3 spells CASSLVAGQGNTIYS. The CDR3 nucleotides read TGTGCCAGCAGTTTAGTCGCAGGGCAGGGAAACACCATATATTCT.

The chain employs TRBV12-3 or TRBV12-4 and TRBJ1-5, with D perhaps TRBD1 (6 bases). V was shortened by 6 bases and J by 1 base, with 16 bases between the two germline ends. This CDR3 has 16 residues. The CDR3 protein is CASSLSLGGSNQPQHF. In DNA, the CDR3 is TGTGCCAGCAGCCTTTCCTTAGGGGGAAGCAATCAGCCCCAGCATTTT.

This clonotype occurred a few times. V usage is TRBV25-1 and J usage is TRBJ2-1, with a weak D call TRBD2 (6 bases). Germline-derived CDR1 and CDR2 are MGHDK and SYGVNS. Trimming took 6 bases from V and 15 from J, leaving 21 bases between them. The CDR3 extends over 13 amino acids. For the CDR3, the DNA is TGTGCCAGCAGGCCTTCAAGCGGGCGCTACGGGTTCTTC. Protein product: CASRPSSGRYGFF.

The chain employs TRBV13 and TRBJ2-3; 9 bases map to TRBD1. The CDR3 runs to 16 residues. J was trimmed by 5 bases and V by 7 bases; bases with no gene match: 13. Germline values: CDR1 PRHDT, CDR2 FYEKMQ (reference sequence). The CDR3 here is CASTTPGQGQGDTQYF. The CDR3 region has the DNA TGTGCCAGCACCACACCGGGACAGGGTCAAGGAGATACGCAGTATTTT.

The chain employs TRBV9 and TRBJ1-2; weak D call: TRBD1 (6 bases). The CDR3 sequence is 19 residues long. Germline V lookup: CDR1 SGDLS, CDR2 YYNGEE. V lost 3 bases to trimming and J lost 6 bases, with 30 bases between them. CDR3 protein: CASSGYRAFNPGDTHGYTF. The CDR3 DNA follows: TGTGCCAGCAGCGGATACAGGGCATTTAACCCCGGAGACACCCATGGCTACACCTTC.

This clonotype was counted between two and nine times. This chain uses TRBV7-9 with TRBJ2-3, with D possibly matching TRBD1 (6 bases). With 4 bases removed from V and 7 bases from J, the gap between germline ends came to 18 bases. Germline loops: CDR1 SEHNR, CDR2 FQNEAQ (reference sequence). The CDR3 loop spans 15 amino acids. This chain's CDR3 is CASSSSRTAYYTQYF. The CDR3 DNA sequence: TGTGCCAGCAGCTCATCGAGGACAGCTTATTATACGCAGTATTTT.

This clonotype occurred a few times. The genes are TRBV10-1 and TRBJ2-5, with no clear D. Germline V gene sequence: CDR1 WNHNN, CDR2 SYGVQD (reference sequence). Deletions cut 2 bases from V and 5 bases from J, with 9 bases between. CDR3 length: 13 amino acids. CDR3 protein: CASSEGLAETQYF. CDR3 DNA: TGCGCCAGCAGTGAGGGGCTGGCGGAGACCCAGTACTTC.

The chain recombines TRBV19 with TRBJ1-1; TRBD1 might be the D (6 bases). This CDR3 region has 14 residues. The germline CDR1 and CDR2 sequences are LNHDA and SQIVND (reference sequence). V was pared by 3 bases and J by 3 bases, with 11 bases between. DNA for the CDR3: TGTGCCAGTAGTATCCCCTACAGGGACACTGAAGCTTTCTTT. Its protein is CASSIPYRDTEAFF.